This TCR beta chain was profiled in a study of T-cell reconstitution after alpha-beta-depleted transplantation in children. This clonotype has a handful of counts. The CDR3 runs to 14 residues. The germline V gene encodes CDR1 SQVTM and CDR2 ANQGSEA. J was trimmed by 5 bases and V by 0 bases; bases with no gene match: 6. The authors prepared the TCRbeta library with unique molecular identifiers. One entry per CDR3 protein results from TCRdb running MiXCR on the PCR reads. The table lists fewer than 550,000 distinct CDR3 sequences, roughly 15% of them singletons, with 25% to 30% in the top ten. Sequenced here: PBMCs, mostly from graft donor cells, sampled 360 days after TCRalphabeta/CD19-depleted stem cell transplant. This chain links TRBV29-1 with TRBJ2-5; 7 positions match TRBD2. This TCR derives from a boy younger than two who had a stem cell transplant for Wiskott-Aldrich syndrome, so the T cells may come from the graft donor. The CDR3 bases are TGCAGCGTTGAAGATCCGGGGGGTCGGGAGACCCAGTACTTC. As protein: CSVEDPGGRETQYF. The full variable domain, in which reference TRBV29-1 and TRBJ2-5 provide the parts outside the CDR3, is SAVISQKPSRDICQRGTSLTIQCQVDSQVTMMFWYRQQPGQSLTLIATANQGSEATYESGFVIDKFPISRPNLTFSTLTVSNMSPEDSSIYLCSVEDPGGRETQYFGPGTRLLVL.